This TCR beta chain emerged from a study of T-cell reconstitution after alpha-beta-depleted transplantation in children. The V gene's germline CDR1 is LGHNA and CDR2 YNFKEQ. The CDR3 is 14 residues long. V was cut by 4 bases and J by 3 bases, with 7 bases left in between. This clonotype appeared many times. Preparation of the TCRbeta library used unique molecular identifiers. TCRdb re-analysed the PCR reads in MiXCR, keeping a single row per CDR3 protein. There are approximately 590,000 distinct CDR3 sequences in the sample; roughly a tenth occur only once, and approximately 4.1% lies in the top ten. The sequence came from a human donor who donated a stem cell graft to a child with acute myeloid leukemia. This specimen consisted of PBMCs from the stem cell graft donor, obtained from the stem cell graft. This chain connects TRBV4-2 to TRBJ2-6, with unresolved D. The chain's CDR3 is CASSPLRGANVLTF. The CDR3 DNA reads TGTGCCAGCAGCCCGCTTCGTGGGGCCAACGTCCTGACTTTC.